This T cell receptor (beta chain) was retrieved from a study of low-dose radiotherapy and immunotherapy resistance in tumors. Study-wide background: Every two weeks patients got nivolumab 240 mg flat dose, plus ipilimumab 1 mg/kg every six weeks, intravenously. Aspirin 300 mg, taken orally and daily, was given to patients for four cycles from cycle 1 day 1.

First-strand cDNA relied on TRAV- and TRBV-specific primers spanning alpha and beta chains. PCR amplification of the TCRs was performed with Phusion for approximately 20 PCR cycles, and it relied on a constant-region primer together with a V-primer adapter. One entry per CDR3 protein results from TCRdb running MiXCR on the reads. The sample shows more than 50,000 distinct CDR3 sequences, about 25% of them seen only once. The V end lost 0 bases, the J end lost 2 bases, and 3 bases lay between the germline ends. CDR1 is KGHSH, CDR2 LQKENI, per germline. The CDR3 extends over 13 amino acids. This clonotype was observed many times. Noted time point: before trial treatment. Donors were administered nivolumab, ipilimumab, aspirin and low-dose cyclophosphamide, together with low-dose radiotherapy. All eligible patients presented with advanced solid tumors that contained no tumor-infiltrating lymphocytes.

The sample in question was PBMCs, obtained before treatment. V usage is TRBV18 and J usage is TRBJ2-3; no clear D. The TCR was taken from a male donor with rectosigmoid adenocarcinoma. The CDR3 is CASSPPNTDTQYF. CDR3 in DNA: TGTGCCAGCTCACCACCGAACACAGATACGCAGTATTTT.